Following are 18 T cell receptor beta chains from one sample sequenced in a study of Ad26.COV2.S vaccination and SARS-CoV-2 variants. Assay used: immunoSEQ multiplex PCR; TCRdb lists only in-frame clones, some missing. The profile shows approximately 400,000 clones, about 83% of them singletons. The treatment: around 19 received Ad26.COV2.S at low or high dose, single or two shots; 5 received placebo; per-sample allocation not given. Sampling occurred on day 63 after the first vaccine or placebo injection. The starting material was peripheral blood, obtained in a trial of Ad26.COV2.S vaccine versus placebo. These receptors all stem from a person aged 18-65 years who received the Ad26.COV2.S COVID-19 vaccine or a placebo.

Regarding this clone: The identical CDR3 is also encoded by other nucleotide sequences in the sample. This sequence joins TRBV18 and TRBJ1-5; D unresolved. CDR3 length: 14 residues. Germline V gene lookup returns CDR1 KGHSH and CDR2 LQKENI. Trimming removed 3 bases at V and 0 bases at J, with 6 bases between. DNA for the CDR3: TGTGCCAGCTCACCCGGATATAGCAATCAGCCCCAGCATTTT. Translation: CASSPGYSNQPQHF.

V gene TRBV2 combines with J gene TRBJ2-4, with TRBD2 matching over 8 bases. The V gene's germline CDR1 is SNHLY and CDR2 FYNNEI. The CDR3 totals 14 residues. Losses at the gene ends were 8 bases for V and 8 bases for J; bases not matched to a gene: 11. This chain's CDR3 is CASSLGRAGDIQYF. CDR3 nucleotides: TGTGCCAGCTCCCTCGGGAGGGCGGGAGACATTCAGTACTTC.

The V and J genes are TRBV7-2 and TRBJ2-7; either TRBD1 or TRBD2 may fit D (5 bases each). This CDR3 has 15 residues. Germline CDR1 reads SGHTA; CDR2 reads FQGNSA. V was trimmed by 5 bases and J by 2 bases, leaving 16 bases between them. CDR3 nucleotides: TGTGCCAGCAGCCCCGATCCGGGACGGGCCTACGAGCAGTACTTC. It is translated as CASSPDPGRAYEQYF.

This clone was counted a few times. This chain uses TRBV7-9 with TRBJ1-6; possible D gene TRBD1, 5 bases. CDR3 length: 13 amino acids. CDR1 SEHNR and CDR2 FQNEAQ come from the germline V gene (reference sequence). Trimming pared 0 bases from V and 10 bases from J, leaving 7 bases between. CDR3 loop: CASSLAGESPLHF. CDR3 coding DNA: TGTGCCAGCAGCTTAGCGGGGGAATCACCCCTCCACTTT. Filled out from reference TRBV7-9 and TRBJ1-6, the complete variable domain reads DTGVSQNPRHKITKRGQNVTFRCDPISEHNRLYWYRQTLGQGPEFLTYFQNEAQLEKSRLLSDRFSAERPKGSFSTLEIQRTEQGDSAMYLCASSLAGESPLHFGNGTRLTVT.

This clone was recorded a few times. The CDR3 region is CASSSGTDTQYF. The CDR3 region has the DNA TGTGCCAGCAGCTCAGGCACAGATACGCAGTATTTT. The chain carries TRBV7-3 and TRBJ2-3, with unresolved D. V lost 4 bases and J lost 1, with 3 bases in between. Germline V gene data show CDR1 as SGHTA and CDR2 as FQGTGA. The CDR3 has 12 amino acids. Looking up the rest from reference TRBV7-3 and TRBJ2-3 gives the full variable domain: GAGVSQTPSNKVTEKGKYVELRCDPISGHTALYWYRQSLGQGPEFLIYFQGTGAADDSGLPNDRFFAVRPEGSVSTLKIQRTERGDSAVYLCASSSGTDTQYFGPGTRLTVL.

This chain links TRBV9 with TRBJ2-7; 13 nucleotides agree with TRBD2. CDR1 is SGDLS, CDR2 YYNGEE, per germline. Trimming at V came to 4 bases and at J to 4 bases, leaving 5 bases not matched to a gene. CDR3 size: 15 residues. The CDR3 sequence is CASSPWTSGGYEQYF. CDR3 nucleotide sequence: TGTGCCAGCAGCCCCTGGACTAGCGGGGGATACGAGCAGTACTTC.

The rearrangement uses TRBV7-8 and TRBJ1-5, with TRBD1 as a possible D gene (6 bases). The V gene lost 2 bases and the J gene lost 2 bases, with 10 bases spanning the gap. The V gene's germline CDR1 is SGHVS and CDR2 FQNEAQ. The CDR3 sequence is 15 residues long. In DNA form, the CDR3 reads TGTGCCAGCAGCTTAAGCAGGGGCCGCAATCAGCCCCAGCATTTT. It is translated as CASSLSRGRNQPQHF.

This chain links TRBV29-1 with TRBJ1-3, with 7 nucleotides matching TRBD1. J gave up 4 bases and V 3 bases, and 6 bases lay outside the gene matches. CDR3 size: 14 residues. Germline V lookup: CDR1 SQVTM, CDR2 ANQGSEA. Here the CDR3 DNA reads TGCAGCGTTGACCCGACAGGGTTGGGAAACACCATATATTTT. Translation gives CSVDPTGLGNTIYF.

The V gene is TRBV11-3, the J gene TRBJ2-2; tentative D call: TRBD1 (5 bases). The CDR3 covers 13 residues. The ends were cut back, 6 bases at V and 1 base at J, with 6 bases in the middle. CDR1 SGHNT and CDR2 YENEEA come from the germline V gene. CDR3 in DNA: TGTGCCAGCAGGACAGAGAACACCGGGGAGCTGTTTTTT. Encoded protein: CASRTENTGELFF.

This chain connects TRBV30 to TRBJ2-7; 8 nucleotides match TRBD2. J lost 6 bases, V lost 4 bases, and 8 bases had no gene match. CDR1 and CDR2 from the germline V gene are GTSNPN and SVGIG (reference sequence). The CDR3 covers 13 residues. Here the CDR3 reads CAWTPGGPSEQYF. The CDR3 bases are TGTGCCTGGACTCCGGGAGGGCCAAGCGAGCAGTACTTC.

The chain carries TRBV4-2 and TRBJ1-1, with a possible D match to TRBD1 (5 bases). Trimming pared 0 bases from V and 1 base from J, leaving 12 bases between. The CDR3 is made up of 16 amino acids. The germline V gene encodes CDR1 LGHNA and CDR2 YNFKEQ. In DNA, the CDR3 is TGTGCCAGCAGCCAAGATTGGACGACAGCGAACACTGAAGCTTTCTTT. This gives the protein CASSQDWTTANTEAFF.

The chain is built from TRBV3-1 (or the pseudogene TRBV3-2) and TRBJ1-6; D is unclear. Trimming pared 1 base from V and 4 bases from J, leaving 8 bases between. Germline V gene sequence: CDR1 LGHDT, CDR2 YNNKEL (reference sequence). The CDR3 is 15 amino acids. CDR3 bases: TGTGCCAGCAGCCAAGTCGACATTTATAATTCACCCCTCCACTTT. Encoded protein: CASSQVDIYNSPLHF.

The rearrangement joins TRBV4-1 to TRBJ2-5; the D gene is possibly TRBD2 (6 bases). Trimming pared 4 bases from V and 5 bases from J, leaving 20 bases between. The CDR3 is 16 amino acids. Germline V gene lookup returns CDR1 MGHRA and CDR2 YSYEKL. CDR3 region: CASSLRGGAPRETQYF. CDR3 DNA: TGCGCCAGCAGCCTGCGTGGAGGGGCCCCAAGGGAGACCCAGTACTTC.

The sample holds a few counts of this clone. Here the CDR3 reads CASSQGDYRDTQYF. The CDR3 DNA follows: TGTGCCAGCAGCCAAGGGGACTACCGCGATACGCAGTATTTT. The chain is built from TRBV4-2 and TRBJ2-3, with TRBD2 matching over 7 bases. The germline gives CDR1 LGHNA, CDR2 YNFKEQ. This CDR3 has 14 amino acids. With V trimmed by 1 base and J by 6 bases, 4 bases remained unmatched.

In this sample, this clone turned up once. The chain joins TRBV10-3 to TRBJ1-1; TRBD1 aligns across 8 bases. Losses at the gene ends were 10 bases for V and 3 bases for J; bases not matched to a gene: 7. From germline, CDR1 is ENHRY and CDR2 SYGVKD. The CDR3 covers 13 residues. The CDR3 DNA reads TGTGCCACGATGTTGGGACAGGACACTGAAGCTTTCTTT. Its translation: CATMLGQDTEAFF.

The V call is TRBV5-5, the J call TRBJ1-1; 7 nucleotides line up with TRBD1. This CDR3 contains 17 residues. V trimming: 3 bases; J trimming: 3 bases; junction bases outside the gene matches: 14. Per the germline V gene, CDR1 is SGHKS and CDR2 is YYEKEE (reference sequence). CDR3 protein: CASSSGQVWGVYTEAFF. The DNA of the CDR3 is TGTGCCAGCAGCTCAGGACAGGTCTGGGGAGTTTACACTGAAGCTTTCTTT.

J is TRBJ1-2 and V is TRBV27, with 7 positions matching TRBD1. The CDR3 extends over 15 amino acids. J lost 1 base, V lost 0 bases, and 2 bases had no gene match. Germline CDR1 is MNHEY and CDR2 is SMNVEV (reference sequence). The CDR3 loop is CASSLSGGGNYGYTF. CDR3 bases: TGTGCCAGCAGTTTATCAGGGGGCGGTAACTATGGCTACACCTTC.

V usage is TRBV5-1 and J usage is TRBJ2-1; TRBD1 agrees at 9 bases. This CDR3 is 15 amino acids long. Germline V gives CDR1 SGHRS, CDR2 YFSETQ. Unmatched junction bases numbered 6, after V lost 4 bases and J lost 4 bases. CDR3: CASSVQGAGYNEQFF. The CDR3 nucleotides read TGCGCCAGCAGCGTACAGGGGGCGGGATACAATGAGCAGTTCTTC. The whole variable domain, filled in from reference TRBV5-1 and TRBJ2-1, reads KAGVTQTPRYLIKTRGQQVTLSCSPISGHRSVSWYQQTPGQGLQFLFEYFSETQRNKGNFPGRFSGRQFSNSRSEMNVSTLELGDSALYLCASSVQGAGYNEQFFGPGTRLTVL.